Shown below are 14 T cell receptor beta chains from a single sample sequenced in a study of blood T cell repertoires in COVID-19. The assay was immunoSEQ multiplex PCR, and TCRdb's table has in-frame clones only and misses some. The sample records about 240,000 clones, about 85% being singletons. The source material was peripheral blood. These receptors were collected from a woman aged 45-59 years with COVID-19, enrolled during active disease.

CDR3: CASSMAGGYEQYF. CDR3 in DNA: TGTGCCAGTAGTATGGCGGGGGGATACGAGCAGTACTTC. The chain employs TRBV19 and TRBJ2-7, with TRBD2 matching over 8 bases. After removal of 3 bases from V and 4 bases from J, the junction contained 2 bases not matched to a gene. CDR3 size: 13 residues. Germline V gene data show CDR1 as LNHDA and CDR2 as SQIVND (reference sequence).

In DNA, the CDR3 is TGCGCCAGCAGCCGAACGGGACAGGGTCCCAATGAGCAGTTCTTC. Translated: CASSRTGQGPNEQFF. This chain links TRBV5-1 with TRBJ2-1; TRBD1 matches at 9 bases. The V segment lost 4 bases and the J segment 6 bases; nucleotides outside the gene matches: 8. Germline loops: CDR1 SGHRS, CDR2 YFSETQ. CDR3 size: 15 residues.

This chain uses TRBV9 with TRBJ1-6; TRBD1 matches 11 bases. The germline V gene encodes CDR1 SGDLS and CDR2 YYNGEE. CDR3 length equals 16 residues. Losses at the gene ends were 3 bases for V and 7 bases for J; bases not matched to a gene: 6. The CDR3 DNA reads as TGTGCCAGCAGCGAGACCGGGACAGGGGGAAATTCACCCCTCCACTTT. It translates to CASSETGTGGNSPLHF.

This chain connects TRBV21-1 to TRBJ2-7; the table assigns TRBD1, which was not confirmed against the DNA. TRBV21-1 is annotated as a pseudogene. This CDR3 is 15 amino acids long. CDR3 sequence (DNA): TGTGCCAGCAGCCTTGACAGGCCACATCCCTACGAGCAGTACTTC. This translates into CASSLDRPHPYEQYF.

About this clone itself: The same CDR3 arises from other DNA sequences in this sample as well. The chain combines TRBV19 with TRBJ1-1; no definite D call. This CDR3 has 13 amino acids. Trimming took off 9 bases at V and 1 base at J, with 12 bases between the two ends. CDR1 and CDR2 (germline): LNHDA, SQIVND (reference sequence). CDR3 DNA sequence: TGTGCCAGCAGTTCGGTCGGGAACACTGAAGCTTTCTTT. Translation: CASSSVGNTEAFF.

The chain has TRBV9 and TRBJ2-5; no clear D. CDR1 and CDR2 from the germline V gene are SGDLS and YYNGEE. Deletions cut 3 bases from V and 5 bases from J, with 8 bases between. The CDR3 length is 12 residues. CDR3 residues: CASSGSLETQYF. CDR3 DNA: TGTGCCAGCAGCGGCAGTCTGGAGACCCAGTACTTC. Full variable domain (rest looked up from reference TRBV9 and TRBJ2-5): DSGVTQTPKHLITATGQRVTLRCSPRSGDLSVYWYQQSLDQGLQFLIQYYNGEERAKGNILERFSAQQFPDLHSELNLSSLELGDSALYFCASSGSLETQYFGPGTRLLVL.

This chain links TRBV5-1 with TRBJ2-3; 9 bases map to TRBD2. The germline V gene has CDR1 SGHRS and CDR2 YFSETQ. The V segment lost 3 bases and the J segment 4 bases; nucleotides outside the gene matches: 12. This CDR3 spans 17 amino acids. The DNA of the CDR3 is TGCGCCAGCAGCTCCACCACCACCCTAGCGGGGCCAGATACGCAGTATTTT. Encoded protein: CASSSTTTLAGPDTQYF.

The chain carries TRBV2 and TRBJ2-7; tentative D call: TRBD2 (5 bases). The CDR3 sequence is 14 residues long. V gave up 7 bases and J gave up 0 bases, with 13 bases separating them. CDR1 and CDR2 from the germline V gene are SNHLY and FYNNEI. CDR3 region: CASTGGRVSYEQYF. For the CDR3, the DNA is TGTGCCAGCACCGGCGGGCGGGTCTCCTACGAGCAGTACTTC.

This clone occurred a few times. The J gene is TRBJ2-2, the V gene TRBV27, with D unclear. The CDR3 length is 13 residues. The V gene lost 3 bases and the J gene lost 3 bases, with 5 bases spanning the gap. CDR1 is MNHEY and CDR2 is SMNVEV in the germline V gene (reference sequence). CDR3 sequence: CASSFPDTGELFF. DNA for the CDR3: TGTGCCAGCAGTTTCCCCGACACCGGGGAGCTGTTTTTT.

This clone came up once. The CDR3 DNA is TGTGCCAGCAGCCAGGGGGGGACAGGGGGGATCAATGAGCAGTTCTTC. Its translation is CASSQGGTGGINEQFF. V usage is TRBV6-6 and J usage is TRBJ2-1, with 11 bases aligning to TRBD1. The CDR3 loop spans 16 amino acids. Trimming removed 6 bases from V and 6 bases from J; junction bases left unmatched: 10. Germline V gene lookup returns CDR1 MNHNY and CDR2 SVGAGI (reference sequence).

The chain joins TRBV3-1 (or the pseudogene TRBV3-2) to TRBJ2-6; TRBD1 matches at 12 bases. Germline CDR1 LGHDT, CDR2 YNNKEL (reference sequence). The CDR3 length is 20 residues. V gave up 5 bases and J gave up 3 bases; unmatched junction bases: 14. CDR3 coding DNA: TGTGCCAGCAGCGTTCGTGGCCCGGGACAGGGGGCGCTTGGGGCCAACGTCCTGACTTTC. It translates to CASSVRGPGQGALGANVLTF.

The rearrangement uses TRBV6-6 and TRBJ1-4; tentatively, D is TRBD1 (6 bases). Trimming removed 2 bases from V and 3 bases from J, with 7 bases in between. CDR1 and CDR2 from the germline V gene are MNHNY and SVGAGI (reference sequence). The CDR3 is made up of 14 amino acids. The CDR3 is CASSYEGANEKLFF. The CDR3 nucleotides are TGTGCCAGCAGTTACGAGGGGGCTAATGAAAAACTGTTTTTT.

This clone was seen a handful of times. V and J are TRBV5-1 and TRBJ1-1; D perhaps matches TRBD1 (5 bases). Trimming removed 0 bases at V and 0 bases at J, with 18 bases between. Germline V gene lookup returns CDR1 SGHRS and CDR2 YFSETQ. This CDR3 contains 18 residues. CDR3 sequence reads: CASSLAGGLTTMNTEAFF. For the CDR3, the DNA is TGCGCCAGCAGCTTGGCCGGGGGACTCACGACTATGAACACTGAAGCTTTCTTT. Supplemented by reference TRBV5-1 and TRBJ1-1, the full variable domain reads KAGVTQTPRYLIKTRGQQVTLSCSPISGHRSVSWYQQTPGQGLQFLFEYFSETQRNKGNFPGRFSGRQFSNSRSEMNVSTLELGDSALYLCASSLAGGLTTMNTEAFFGQGTRLTVV.

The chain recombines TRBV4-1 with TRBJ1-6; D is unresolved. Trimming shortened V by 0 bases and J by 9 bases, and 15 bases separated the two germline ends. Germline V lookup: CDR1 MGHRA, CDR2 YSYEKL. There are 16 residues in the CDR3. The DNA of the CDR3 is TGCGCCAGCAGCCAAGATACGAGGGCGACCGTTTCACCCCTCCACTTT. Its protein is CASSQDTRATVSPLHF.